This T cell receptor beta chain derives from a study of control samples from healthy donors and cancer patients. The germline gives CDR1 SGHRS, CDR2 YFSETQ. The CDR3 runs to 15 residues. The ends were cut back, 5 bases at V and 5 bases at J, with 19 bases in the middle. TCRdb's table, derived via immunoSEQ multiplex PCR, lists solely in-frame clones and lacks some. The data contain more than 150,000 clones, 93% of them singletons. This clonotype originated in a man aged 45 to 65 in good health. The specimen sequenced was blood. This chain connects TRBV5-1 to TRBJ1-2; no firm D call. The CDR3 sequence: CASRPIDILRYGYTF. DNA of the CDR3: TGCGCCAGCAGACCCATCGATATTTTGAGGTATGGCTACACCTTC. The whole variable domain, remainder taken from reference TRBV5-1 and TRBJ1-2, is KAGVTQTPRYLIKTRGQQVTLSCSPISGHRSVSWYQQTPGQGLQFLFEYFSETQRNKGNFPGRFSGRQFSNSRSEMNVSTLELGDSALYLCASRPIDILRYGYTFGSGTRLTVV.